The 7 T cell receptor beta chains presented below share a single source sample, sequenced in a study of human T cells and chemical hapten exposure. Time point described: patch test 1, 2 weeks after DPC sensitization. Stated treatment: therapeutic diphenylcyclopropenone sensitization with weekly scalp DPC. Each CDR3 protein gets one entry after TCRdb re-called the RACE reads with MiXCR. The sample consists of 90,000 to 120,000 distinct CDR3 sequences, roughly 9.6% of them appearing once. Sample: whole blood, taken in connection with sensitization to the hapten diphenylcyclopropenone (DPC). These receptors were taken from a woman between 35 and 50 years old with alopecia areata. Some clones in this sample may be carry-over from other donors' samples.

This clonotype was observed a handful of times. The chain has TRBV10-2 and TRBJ1-4; D call uncertain. Trimming took off 6 bases at V and 4 bases at J, with 21 bases between the two ends. Per germline, CDR1 WSHSY and CDR2 SAAADI. The CDR3 covers 17 residues. As DNA, the CDR3 is TGCGCCAGCAGAGCCACTAATAGGGAGGCACGTAATGAAAAACTGTTTTTT. It yields the protein CASRATNREARNEKLFF.

The chain's CDR3 is CATSVSNGGEQFF. DNA for the CDR3: TGTGCCACCAGTGTCTCGAATGGGGGTGAGCAGTTCTTC. This chain uses TRBV24-1 with TRBJ2-1; D possibly matches TRBD1 or TRBD2 (5 bases each). V was clipped by 5 bases and J by 9 bases, with 13 bases between them. Germline CDR1 and CDR2: KGHDR and SFDVKD. The CDR3 runs to 13 residues.

This clonotype came up many times. The V and J genes are TRBV19 and TRBJ1-5, with a tentative D call TRBD1 (5 bases). V shed 4 bases and J shed 2 bases, with 15 bases lying between them. This CDR3 is built from 16 residues. Per the germline V gene, CDR1 is LNHDA and CDR2 is SQIVND (reference sequence). The CDR3 region is CASSNWQGFGNQPQHF. Written as DNA, the CDR3 is TGTGCCAGTAGTAATTGGCAGGGCTTTGGCAATCAGCCCCAGCATTTT.

This clonotype was seen at least ten times. This chain uses TRBV3-1 with TRBJ1-5; unclear D gene. CDR1 is LGHDT, CDR2 YNNKEL, per germline (reference sequence). The CDR3 loop spans 15 amino acids. V was shortened by 0 bases and J by 7 bases, with 13 bases between the two germline ends. Here the CDR3 DNA reads TGTGCCAGCAGCCAAGATAAATGGGGTAGGCAGCCCCAGCATTTT. As protein: CASSQDKWGRQPQHF.

The chain carries TRBV27 and TRBJ2-1; TRBD2 aligns across 11 bases. Per the germline V gene, CDR1 is MNHEY and CDR2 is SMNVEV (reference sequence). The V and J ends lost 3 bases and 4 bases, in that order; junction bases with no gene match: 5. CDR3 length: 16 amino acids. The DNA for the CDR3 is TGTGCCAGCAGTTTCTTGACTAGCGGGACTTACAATGAGCAGTTCTTC. Translating gives CASSFLTSGTYNEQFF.

This clonotype was counted many times. The chain recombines TRBV9 with TRBJ2-7, with D perhaps matching TRBD1 (6 bases). V dropped 3 bases and J dropped 0 bases, with 16 bases sitting between them. The CDR3 is made up of 16 amino acids. Germline CDR1 and CDR2: SGDLS and YYNGEE. The chain's CDR3 is CASSGAPGTSSYEQYF. CDR3 DNA sequence: TGTGCCAGCAGCGGGGCCCCTGGGACAAGCTCCTACGAGCAGTACTTC. The full variable domain, with the rest looked up from reference TRBV9 and TRBJ2-7, is DSGVTQTPKHLITATGQRVTLRCSPRSGDLSVYWYQQSLDQGLQFLIQYYNGEERAKGNILERFSAQQFPDLHSELNLSSLELGDSALYFCASSGAPGTSSYEQYFGPGTRLTVT.

This clonotype has ten or more counts. The chain is built from TRBV18 and TRBJ2-5; D perhaps matches TRBD2 (6 bases). V shed 2 bases and J shed 4 bases, with 14 bases lying between them. Germline V gene data show CDR1 as KGHSH and CDR2 as LQKENI. The CDR3 contains 15 residues. The CDR3 spells CASSPGLGGVETQYF. CDR3 DNA sequence: TGTGCCAGCTCACCAGGTCTCGGCGGGGTAGAGACCCAGTACTTC.